This TCR beta chain was captured by sequencing in a study of T cell changes during pregnancy in multiple sclerosis. Some clones are missing from TCRdb's copy, which holds only in-frame ones; the method was immunoSEQ multiplex PCR. In the table there are about 57,000 clones, 75% to 90% of which are singletons. The CDR3 sequence is 15 residues long. Germline V gene sequence: CDR1 MDHEN, CDR2 SYDVKM. V was shortened by 3 bases and J by 8 bases, with 18 bases between the two germline ends. The clonotype comes from a female donor with multiple sclerosis, enrolled in a pregnancy study. The sequences come from peripheral blood, collected after pregnancy. The chain combines TRBV28 with TRBJ2-3; D perhaps matches TRBD1 (5 bases). The CDR3 region has the DNA TGTGCCAGCAGTTTCAGGGCCAGAGCATATGGTACGCAGTATTTT. As protein: CASSFRARAYGTQYF.